The TCR beta chain described here comes from a study of cytotoxic CD8 clonotypes in ibrutinib-treated CLL. As for this clone: The target antigen is unknown.

This CDR3 contains 14 residues. CDR1 is SQVTM and CDR2 is ANQGSEA in the germline V gene. The junction had 11 bases not matched to a gene; V was cut back by 7 bases and J by 6 bases. Points from the study as a whole: Clonality went up at ibrutinib response and then declined back toward baseline at progression.

Sequencing was designed to attain a depth spanning 1 in 200,000 to 1 in 1 million T cells. TCRdb's copy holds only in-frame clones and misses some; the assay was immunoSEQ multiplex PCR. The sample contains fewer than 150,000 clones, 84% of which appear only once. The clonotype was recovered from a human donor with chronic lymphocytic leukemia. V and J are TRBV29-1 and TRBJ2-1, with 8 bases fitting TRBD1. The source was PBMCs, collected after 24 months of ibrutinib treatment. CDR3 sequence: CSARTGLLSNEQFF. The CDR3, as DNA: TGCAGCGCCAGGACAGGGTTACTATCCAATGAGCAGTTCTTC.